Sequencing of this T cell receptor beta chain was carried out in a study of blood T cell repertoires in COVID-19. Across the whole study: Sources were T cells, B-cell-depleted T cells, or PBMCs; the material itself was cDNA or gDNA.

Generated by immunoSEQ multiplex PCR, the TCRdb table keeps only in-frame clones and is missing some. Here the sample spans about 280,000 clones, 85% being singletons. Germline values: CDR1 GTSNPN, CDR2 SVGIG (reference sequence). V was trimmed by 0 bases and J by 3 bases, leaving 12 bases between them. This CDR3 comprises 16 residues. This chain joins TRBV30 and TRBJ2-6, with no clear D. Sequencing was done on a sample of peripheral blood. This TCR came from a human donor in a cohort sampled during active COVID-19. In DNA, the CDR3 is TGTGCCTGGAGTGTTGCACGGGTTGGTGGGGCCAACGTCCTGACTTTC. Translating it yields CAWSVARVGGANVLTF. Using reference TRBV30 and TRBJ2-6 for the parts outside the CDR3, the full variable domain is SQTIHQWPATLVQPVGSPLSLECTVEGTSNPNLYWYRQAAGRGLQLLFYSVGIGQISSEVPQNLSASRPQDRQFILSSKKLLLSDSGFYLCAWSVARVGGANVLTFGAGSRLTVL.